This T cell receptor (beta chain) is drawn from a study of T cell responses to AZD1222 COVID-19 vaccine. Study results and limitations: Nearly half of the spike-specific TCRs reportedly recognize variant regions that carry no mutations. CD4 TCRs covered the whole spike, strongest at regions 160-218 and 743-854. Donors, mostly white British, included more females; clonal diversity was possibly underestimated.

Germline loops: CDR1 SQVTM, CDR2 ANQGSEA. The V and J ends lost 4 bases and 2 bases respectively, with 9 bases between them. The CDR3 contains 14 residues. Concerning this clone itself: Its antigen is as yet unknown. The same CDR3 also results from other DNA sequences found in this sample.

Profiling relied on immunoSEQ multiplex PCR, and the TCRdb table lists in-frame clones only, not all of them. The sample contains 95,000 to 150,000 clones, approximately 92% of which appear only once. The receptor was derived from an adult who received the AZD1222 COVID-19 vaccine. The source was peripheral blood, collected 28 days after the second AZD1222 dose. The chain employs TRBV29-1 and TRBJ2-6, with TRBD1 as a possible D gene (6 bases). CDR3 sequence: CSVVSGAGANVLTF. The CDR3 nucleotides read TGCAGCGTTGTCTCAGGGGCTGGGGCCAACGTCCTGACTTTC.